Listed here are 30 T cell receptor beta chains from one sample, sequenced in a study of blood T cell repertoires in COVID-19. Assay used: immunoSEQ multiplex PCR; TCRdb lists only in-frame clones, some missing. This sample carries 210,000 or so clones, approximately 80% of them seen once, and the ten largest clones take around 7.8%. Sequencing input: peripheral blood. The receptors originated from an elderly woman with COVID-19, enrolled during active disease.

This clone occurred many times. J is TRBJ1-5 and V is TRBV3-1 (or the pseudogene TRBV3-2); no clear D. The ends were cut back, 4 bases at V and 7 bases at J, with 14 bases in the middle. The CDR3 loop spans 14 amino acids. Germline values: CDR1 LGHDT, CDR2 YNNKEL (reference sequence). This CDR3 reads CASSPLGVRQPQHF. CDR3 nucleotide sequence: TGTGCCAGCAGCCCCCTCGGGGTTCGCCAGCCCCAGCATTTT.

The V and J genes are TRBV24-1 and TRBJ2-5; the D gene is possibly TRBD2 (6 bases). This CDR3 region has 15 residues. CDR1 and CDR2 from the germline V gene are KGHDR and SFDVKD. The germline V and J ends were trimmed by 5 bases and 0 bases, with 12 bases remaining between them. CDR3 loop: CATSGAGNNQETQYF. The CDR3 DNA is TGTGCCACCAGTGGGGCGGGGAACAACCAAGAGACCCAGTACTTC.

The chain couples TRBV7-3 to TRBJ2-1; TRBD2 matches at 11 bases. This CDR3 is 17 amino acids long. V lost 7 bases and J lost 1; bases outside the gene matches: 9. From germline, CDR1 is SGHTA and CDR2 FQGTGA. CDR3 amino acids: CASKTSGSPSSYNEQFF. CDR3 coding DNA: TGTGCCAGCAAAACTAGCGGGAGCCCCTCTTCCTACAATGAGCAGTTCTTC.

V usage is TRBV5-1 and J usage is TRBJ2-7; D is undetermined. The germline V and J ends were trimmed by 5 bases and 1 base, with 10 bases remaining between them. Germline loops: CDR1 SGHRS, CDR2 YFSETQ. The CDR3 loop spans 13 amino acids. The CDR3 nucleotides are TGCGCCAGCAGTAATACTGGTTCCTACGAGCAGTACTTC. Protein: CASSNTGSYEQYF.

The DNA of the CDR3 is TGTGCCACCAGTGATTTTCGGGGACAAGTCTACGAGCAGTACTTC. Its protein product is CATSDFRGQVYEQYF. The chain joins TRBV24-1 to TRBJ2-7; D possibly corresponds to TRBD1 (6 bases). This CDR3 is 15 amino acids long. The germline V and J ends were trimmed by 1 base and 3 bases, with 12 bases remaining between them. Per germline, CDR1 KGHDR and CDR2 SFDVKD.

The chain couples TRBV11-2 to TRBJ2-5, with D perhaps matching TRBD1 (6 bases). The CDR3 extends over 13 amino acids. From germline, CDR1 is SGHAT and CDR2 FQNNGV. Trimming left V 5 bases short and J 4 bases short, with 11 bases between. The CDR3 protein is CASSGTGSETQYF. CDR3 nucleotides: TGTGCCAGCAGCGGTACAGGGTCAGAGACCCAGTACTTC.

CDR3: CASKRRDQPQHF. The CDR3 bases are TGTGCCAGTAAGAGGAGGGATCAGCCCCAGCATTTT. The rearrangement joins TRBV19 to TRBJ1-5, with no clear D. CDR1 and CDR2 from the germline V gene are LNHDA and SQIVND (reference sequence). The CDR3 has 12 residues. The ends were cut back, 7 bases at V and 5 bases at J, with 9 bases in the middle.

This rearrangement joins TRBV4-1 to TRBJ2-1; TRBD2 agrees at 10 bases. This CDR3 has 16 residues. V was pared by 1 base and J by 3 bases, with 3 bases of the junction left unmatched. CDR1 MGHRA and CDR2 YSYEKL come from the germline V gene. The DNA of the CDR3 is TGCGCCAGCAGCCAAGGGCTAGCGGGGGTCTACAATGAGCAGTTCTTC. Protein sequence: CASSQGLAGVYNEQFF.

V gene TRBV28 combines with J gene TRBJ1-1; 7 bases are shared with TRBD1. Per germline, CDR1 MDHEN and CDR2 SYDVKM. The CDR3 consists of 14 residues. J was trimmed by 5 bases and V by 5 bases; bases with no gene match: 8. CDR3 protein: CASSPSQGWTEAFF. The CDR3, as DNA: TGTGCCAGCAGTCCATCACAGGGGTGGACTGAAGCTTTCTTT.

This clone was counted once. This sequence joins TRBV19 and TRBJ2-7, with D tentatively TRBD1 (6 bases). The germline V gene encodes CDR1 LNHDA and CDR2 SQIVND (reference sequence). V shed 7 bases and J shed 2 bases, with 9 bases lying between them. The CDR3 is made up of 12 amino acids. CDR3 region: CASKDRTYEQYF. In DNA form, the CDR3 reads TGTGCCAGTAAGGACAGAACCTACGAGCAGTACTTC.

The chain is built from TRBV5-1 and TRBJ1-2; D remains unclear. Trimming removed 0 bases at V and 3 bases at J, with 15 bases between. CDR1 and CDR2 from the germline V gene are SGHRS and YFSETQ. The CDR3 spans 16 residues. CDR3 DNA sequence: TGCGCCAGCAGCTTGGCCGGGTCGGCGTCGTACTATGGCTACACCTTC. This translates into CASSLAGSASYYGYTF. The variable domain in full, with the rest retrieved from reference TRBV5-1 and TRBJ1-2, is KAGVTQTPRYLIKTRGQQVTLSCSPISGHRSVSWYQQTPGQGLQFLFEYFSETQRNKGNFPGRFSGRQFSNSRSEMNVSTLELGDSALYLCASSLAGSASYYGYTFGSGTRLTVV.

The V gene is TRBV27, the J gene TRBJ2-2, with D perhaps TRBD2 (5 bases). Trimming stripped 7 bases from V and 1 base from J, with 13 bases between. Looked up from germline, CDR1 is MNHEY and CDR2 is SMNVEV (reference sequence). The CDR3 loop spans 15 amino acids. This chain's CDR3 is CASTERTMNTGELFF. CDR3 DNA: TGTGCCAGCACCGAGCGGACCATGAACACCGGGGAGCTGTTTTTT.

This clone was seen only a few times. This rearrangement joins TRBV6-5 to TRBJ1-6; D uncertain. CDR1 is MNHEY, CDR2 SVGAGI, per germline. Trimming cost V 6 bases and J 7 bases, with 10 bases left between them. The CDR3 sequence is 13 residues long. In DNA form, the CDR3 reads TGTGCCAGCAGCCTAGAGATGAATTCACCCCTCCACTTT. Translation: CASSLEMNSPLHF.

The rearrangement links TRBV5-4 to TRBJ1-5, with D perhaps TRBD1 (6 bases). V was pared by 4 bases and J by 4 bases, with 18 bases between. The germline gives CDR1 SGHNT, CDR2 YYREEE (reference sequence). There are 16 residues in the CDR3. CDR3 sequence reads: CASSEGGDRGNQPQHF. Here the CDR3 DNA reads TGTGCCAGCAGCGAAGGGGGAGACAGAGGGAATCAGCCCCAGCATTTT.

The V call is TRBV28, the J call TRBJ1-2; D remains ambiguous. The CDR3 extends over 15 amino acids. Trimming removed 5 bases from V and 5 bases from J, with 18 bases in between. CDR1 is MDHEN and CDR2 is SYDVKM in the germline V gene. For the CDR3, the DNA is TGTGCCAGCAGTGGAATGGGCAGTCGTCGTTATGGCTACACCTTC. Residues: CASSGMGSRRYGYTF.

Points on this clone: Relative to the germline gene, one junction end is altered; a read error may explain this. The DNA for the CDR3 is TGTGCCAGCAGTTTAGGGTGGAGCTCCTATAATTCACCCCTCCATTTT. Translation: CASSLGWSSYNSPLHF. The chain links TRBV28 to TRBJ1-6; the D is unclear. The CDR3 is 16 amino acids. Germline V gene lookup returns CDR1 MDHEN and CDR2 SYDVKM.

This chain joins TRBV19 and TRBJ1-6; D may be TRBD1 (6 bases). Trimming took off 7 bases at V and 10 bases at J, with 20 bases between the two ends. Germline CDR1 LNHDA, CDR2 SQIVND (reference sequence). The length of the CDR3 is 15 residues. CDR3 in DNA: TGTGCCAGTAAAGAGTCGACAGGACATGGGTCACCCCTCCACTTT. Encoded protein: CASKESTGHGSPLHF.

The gene calls are TRBV5-6 and TRBJ1-2, with D maybe TRBD1 (6 bases). Germline lookup yields CDR1 SGHDT and CDR2 YYEEEE. The germline V and J ends were trimmed by 2 bases and 8 bases, with 13 bases remaining between them. This CDR3 region has 13 residues. The CDR3 DNA reads TGTGCCAGCAGCTTACGGGGGGCGCGAGGCTACACCTTC. Encoded protein: CASSLRGARGYTF.

This clone was counted between two and nine times. A junction end diverges from the germline sequence, so it may reflect a read error. The rearrangement links TRBV7-2 to TRBJ2-5; TRBD2 is a possible D gene (6 bases). Germline V gene sequence: CDR1 SGHTA, CDR2 FQGNSA. The CDR3 covers 19 residues. The CDR3 nucleotides read TGTGCCAGCAGCTTCAGCGGGTCAACCGGGAGTAAAGAGCAAGGGACCCAGTACTTC. Translation gives CASSFSGSTGSKEQGTQYF.

V and J are TRBV14 and TRBJ2-3; 7 bases fit TRBD2. The V segment lost 4 bases and the J segment 3 bases; nucleotides outside the gene matches: 10. There are 16 residues in the CDR3. Germline loops: CDR1 SGHDN, CDR2 FVKESK. The CDR3 DNA follows: TGTGCCAGCAGCCGAGACCCGGGACTACGGACAGATACGCAGTATTTT. Translated, it gives CASSRDPGLRTDTQYF.

The V call is TRBV6-1, the J call TRBJ2-7; 7 positions agree with TRBD2. V shed 2 bases, J shed 0 bases, and the junction held 4 bases outside the gene matches. CDR3 size: 15 residues. Germline V CDR1 and CDR2: MNHNS, SASEGT. DNA for the CDR3: TGTGCCAGCAGTGAACACGGGGGGAGCTCCTACGAGCAGTACTTC. Protein: CASSEHGGSSYEQYF.

This clone was counted between two and nine times. The gene calls are TRBV12-3 or TRBV12-4 and TRBJ2-7; D not resolved. The V gene lost 9 bases and the J gene lost 3 bases, with 15 bases spanning the gap. The CDR3 runs 13 residues. The CDR3: CASARQANYEQYF. The CDR3 nucleotides read TGTGCCAGTGCTCGCCAGGCCAACTACGAGCAGTACTTC.

This clone occurred a few times. V and J are TRBV6-5 and TRBJ1-2; the D gene is possibly TRBD1 (6 bases). The CDR3 covers 14 residues. The germline V gene has CDR1 MNHEY and CDR2 SVGAGI. V gave up 7 bases and J gave up 3 bases, with 15 bases separating them. The CDR3 is CASIPQGGDYGYTF. The CDR3 bases are TGTGCCAGCATTCCACAGGGTGGAGACTATGGCTACACCTTC.

The chain has TRBV19 and TRBJ1-2, with D perhaps matching TRBD1 (5 bases). This CDR3 has 14 amino acids. V shed 3 bases and J shed 2 bases, with 10 bases lying between them. Germline V CDR1 and CDR2: LNHDA, SQIVND (reference sequence). The CDR3: CASSISRGNYGYTF. As DNA, the CDR3 is TGTGCCAGTAGTATTAGTCGGGGGAACTATGGCTACACCTTC.

The rearrangement uses TRBV3-1 (or the pseudogene TRBV3-2) and TRBJ2-7, with 8 positions matching TRBD2. V shed 2 bases, J shed 5 bases, and the junction held 2 bases outside the gene matches. Germline-derived CDR1 and CDR2 are LGHDT and YNNKEL (reference sequence). This CDR3 is 13 amino acids long. The CDR3 coding sequence is TGTGCCAGCAGCCAACTAGCGGGTGACGAGCAGTACTTC. This sequence encodes CASSQLAGDEQYF.

This chain uses TRBV18 with TRBJ1-2; TRBD1 is a possible D gene (6 bases). Trimming shortened V by 3 bases and J by 3 bases, and 14 bases separated the two germline ends. The CDR3 length is 15 residues. CDR1 and CDR2 from the germline V gene are KGHSH and LQKENI. CDR3: CASSPLAQGDYGYTF. DNA for the CDR3: TGTGCCAGCTCACCCCTAGCACAGGGCGACTATGGCTACACCTTC.

The chain carries TRBV2 and TRBJ1-4, with D possibly TRBD1 on 5 matching bases. The CDR3 is made up of 13 amino acids. The V and J ends lost 4 bases and 8 bases respectively, with 11 bases between them. Germline CDR1 reads SNHLY; CDR2 reads FYNNEI. The CDR3 reads CASSAISGEKLFF. CDR3 nucleotide sequence: TGTGCCAGCAGTGCCATCTCAGGGGAAAAACTGTTTTTT. Combining the CDR3 with reference TRBV2 and TRBJ1-4 gives the whole variable domain EPEVTQTPSHQVTQMGQEVILRCVPISNHLYFYWYRQILGQKVEFLVSFYNNEISEKSEIFDDQFSVERPDGSNFTLKIRSTKLEDSAMYFCASSAISGEKLFFGSGTQLSVL.

The chain employs TRBV7-9 and TRBJ1-4; maybe TRBD1 (6 bases). Trimming removed 5 bases from V and 3 bases from J, with 13 bases in between. CDR1 is SEHNR and CDR2 is FQNEAQ in the germline V gene (reference sequence). The CDR3 has 15 amino acids. CDR3: CASSANRASNEKLFF. As DNA, the CDR3 is TGTGCCAGCAGCGCCAACAGGGCGTCTAATGAAAAACTGTTTTTT.

This chain connects TRBV18 to TRBJ1-1, with D tentatively TRBD1 (6 bases). V shed 1 base and J shed 7 bases, with 16 bases lying between them. The length of the CDR3 is 15 residues. CDR1 and CDR2 (germline): KGHSH, LQKENI. The chain's CDR3 is CASSPRVLAGVEAFF. As DNA, the CDR3 is TGTGCCAGCTCACCACGCGTATTAGCAGGGGTTGAAGCTTTCTTT.

V gene TRBV6-5 combines with J gene TRBJ1-6; tentative D call: TRBD1 (6 bases). CDR1 and CDR2 from the germline V gene are MNHEY and SVGAGI. The CDR3 length is 12 residues. V was pared by 8 bases and J by 9 bases, with 11 bases between. The CDR3 coding sequence is TGTGCCAGCCGGGGGGGGCCTTCACCCCTCCACTTT. Residues: CASRGGPSPLHF.